This T cell receptor (beta chain) was found in a study of tumor and adjacent non-tumor tissue in lung cancer. Looking at the study overall: Each sample yielded roughly 4.2 million productive TCRbeta reads on average.

Study conclusions and caveats: Shorter survival was associated with higher TCR diversity in tumors.

RNA was extracted from bulk tissue without any cell sorting. Distant lung tissue was collected more than 3 cm away from the tumor edge. The V gene's germline CDR1 is SQVTM and CDR2 ANQGSEA. CDR3 length: 13 amino acids. To note about this clonotype: Its specificity is unknown. A read error may account for a junction end that differs from germline.

TCRbeta libraries were built with three rounds of nested PCR, modified from ARM-PCR. TCRdb ran MiXCR on the multiplex PCR reads and lists one entry per CDR3 protein. The repertoire has fewer than 100,000 distinct CDR3 sequences, around 80% of them found once; the top ten carry about 47%. Material: distant non-tumor lung tissue. The rearrangement links TRBV29-1 to TRBJ2-7; D is ambiguous. The clonotype comes from a man in his sixties with non-small cell lung cancer. CDR3: CNVPLAGPYKQYF. The CDR3 nucleotides are TGCAACGTTCCTCTGGCCGGGCCCTACAAGCAGTACTTC.